This passage covers 2 T cell receptor beta chains from one sample sequenced in a study of T cell changes during pregnancy in multiple sclerosis. Produced via immunoSEQ multiplex PCR; TCRdb's table is partial and in-frame only. The table has approximately 70,000 clones, more than 90% seen once; the top ten hold roughly 2%. This sample comprised peripheral blood, obtained in the second trimester of pregnancy. These receptors all come from a female donor with multiple sclerosis, enrolled in a pregnancy study.

The chain joins TRBV15 to TRBJ2-1, with D perhaps matching TRBD2 (6 bases). Trimming removed 0 bases at V and 13 bases at J, with 16 bases between. The CDR3 spans 14 residues. Germline V lookup: CDR1 LNHNV, CDR2 YYDKDF (reference sequence). CDR3 coding DNA: TGTGCCACCAGCAGAGATACTCAGGCGGGGAAACAGTTCTTC. Its translation is CATSRDTQAGKQFF.

This chain uses TRBV7-3 with TRBJ1-6; maybe TRBD1 (6 bases). CDR1 is SGHTA, CDR2 FQGTGA, per germline. The CDR3 totals 17 residues. V was shortened by 1 base and J by 4 bases, with 14 bases between the two germline ends. CDR3 amino acids: CASSLNSKGTYNSPLHF. The CDR3 coding sequence is TGTGCCAGCAGCTTAAACAGTAAAGGGACATATAATTCACCCCTCCACTTT.